This passage covers 15 T cell receptor beta chains from one sample sequenced in a study of breast tumors, draining lymph nodes, adjacent tissues. TCRdb independently ran MiXCR on the multiplex PCR reads; one entry per CDR3 protein. Here the sample spans about 32,000 distinct CDR3 sequences, around 35% being singletons. Sequenced material: breast tumor tissue. These receptors were taken from a female donor with breast cancer. Some clones in this sample may be carry-over from other donors' samples.

This clonotype occurred many times. The J gene is TRBJ1-4, the V gene TRBV10-2; 9 bases agree with TRBD1. This CDR3 comprises 14 residues. With V trimmed by 6 bases and J by 8 bases, 7 bases remained unmatched. CDR1 WSHSY and CDR2 SAAADI come from the germline V gene. CDR3 sequence reads: CASSKDRGREKLFF. In DNA, the CDR3 is TGCGCCAGCAGCAAGGACAGGGGACGGGAAAAACTGTTTTTT.

The sample holds many counts of this clonotype. The chain joins TRBV7-2 to TRBJ1-5; 7 bases match TRBD1. Germline CDR1 and CDR2: SGHTA and FQGNSA. With V trimmed by 0 bases and J by 6 bases, 5 bases remained unmatched. This CDR3 spans 15 amino acids. CDR3 amino acids: CASSLALTGVQPQHF. The CDR3 region has the DNA TGTGCCAGCAGCTTAGCGCTCACAGGGGTTCAGCCCCAGCATTTT.

The table lists this clonotype with many counts. J is TRBJ2-1 and V is TRBV19; TRBD2 matches 10 bases. Germline V gene lookup returns CDR1 LNHDA and CDR2 SQIVND (reference sequence). This CDR3 spans 16 amino acids. J gave up 4 bases and V 4 bases, and 7 bases lay outside the gene matches. The CDR3 spells CASSTTGTSAYNEQFF. CDR3 coding DNA: TGTGCCAGTAGTACCACCGGGACTAGCGCTTACAATGAGCAGTTCTTC.

This clonotype was seen ten or more times. The chain is built from TRBV27 and TRBJ2-7, with 11 bases lining up with TRBD1. Looked up from germline, CDR1 is MNHEY and CDR2 is SMNVEV (reference sequence). This CDR3 comprises 16 residues. J was trimmed by 2 bases and V by 8 bases; bases with no gene match: 11. CDR3: CASHRMDRGPPYEQYF. CDR3 nucleotide sequence: TGTGCCAGCCATAGGATGGACAGGGGGCCTCCCTACGAGCAGTACTTC.

This clonotype has at least ten counts. V is TRBV20-1 and J is TRBJ2-7; weak D call: TRBD2 (5 bases). The V end was cut by 3 bases, the J end by 0 bases, with 6 bases between. CDR3 length: 12 amino acids. Looked up from germline, CDR1 is DFQATT and CDR2 is SNEGSKA (reference sequence). CDR3 loop: CSASGDSYEQYF. CDR3 nucleotide sequence: TGCAGTGCTAGCGGGGACTCCTACGAGCAGTACTTC.

This clonotype was observed at least ten times. V and J are TRBV20-1 and TRBJ1-2, with a possible D match to TRBD1 (6 bases). The CDR3 contains 15 residues. V was cut by 3 bases and J by 10 bases, with 24 bases left in between. The V gene's germline CDR1 is DFQATT and CDR2 SNEGSKA (reference sequence). The CDR3, as DNA: TGCAGTGCTAGTAACCCGAGGGGGGCGCGTGTCTTCTACACCTTC. Translated: CSASNPRGARVFYTF.

This clonotype was recorded at least ten times. The V gene is TRBV19, the J gene TRBJ2-3, with 8 bases fitting TRBD2. V shed 6 bases, J shed 6 bases, and the junction held 11 bases outside the gene matches. The germline V gene encodes CDR1 LNHDA and CDR2 SQIVND (reference sequence). The CDR3 runs 15 residues. The CDR3 region is CASSPTGGALDTQYF. Here the CDR3 DNA reads TGTGCCAGTAGCCCAACGGGGGGGGCGCTTGATACGCAGTATTTT.

A remark on this clonotype: A much larger clone differs from this one at a single base, so this may be a read error. The rearrangement links TRBV20-1 to TRBJ2-5; 10 bases line up with TRBD1. The length of the CDR3 is 14 residues. Per germline, CDR1 DFQATT and CDR2 SNEGSKA (reference sequence). The J segment lost 7 bases and the V segment lost 3 bases, leaving 8 bases of the junction unmatched. CDR3 coding DNA: TGCAGTGCTAGTCCCGGGACAGGGGAAGGGACCCAGTACTTC. It is translated as CSASPGTGEGTQYF.

This chain joins TRBV12-3 or TRBV12-4 and TRBJ2-1; 10 bases fit TRBD1. Losses at the gene ends were 9 bases for V and 8 bases for J; bases not matched to a gene: 13. The CDR3 extends over 15 amino acids. CDR3 region: CASMRLRDRGHEQFF. Here the CDR3 DNA reads TGTGCCAGTATGAGACTCCGGGACAGGGGACATGAGCAGTTCTTC.

This clonotype was observed at least ten times. The chain has TRBV20-1 and TRBJ1-5; D call uncertain. Trimming left V 1 base short and J 2 bases short, with 9 bases between. Germline V gene data show CDR1 as DFQATT and CDR2 as SNEGSKA (reference sequence). The CDR3 extends over 14 amino acids. CDR3 bases: TGCAGTGCTAGAGTTCCGTCGGGCAATCAGCCCCAGCATTTT. Its translation: CSARVPSGNQPQHF.

This clonotype has ten or more counts. The J gene is TRBJ2-1, the V gene TRBV20-1; D perhaps matches TRBD1 (6 bases). V lost 2 bases, J lost 0 bases, and 11 bases lay in between. The CDR3 loop spans 15 amino acids. CDR1 is DFQATT and CDR2 is SNEGSKA in the germline V gene (reference sequence). In nucleotides, the CDR3 is TGCAGTGCTAGATCCGACAGGAGCTCCTACAATGAGCAGTTCTTC. Translation: CSARSDRSSYNEQFF.

This clonotype was observed a few times. The J gene is TRBJ2-4, the V gene TRBV7-9, with D unclear. CDR1 SEHNR and CDR2 FQNEAQ come from the germline V gene (reference sequence). Trimming removed 3 bases at V and 0 bases at J, with 3 bases between. The length of the CDR3 is 13 residues. CDR3 loop: CASSLTAKNIQYF. CDR3 in DNA: TGTGCCAGCAGCTTGACAGCCAAAAACATTCAGTACTTC.

The sample holds one count of this clonotype. This could be a read error, since a much larger clone is one nucleotide away. CDR3 nucleotide sequence: TGTGCCAACCTTGAGGTCTACGAGCAGTACTTC. Its translation is CANLEVYEQYF. The chain employs TRBV28 and TRBJ2-7; D is undetermined. The CDR3 is 11 amino acids. CDR1 is MDHEN, CDR2 SYDVKM, per germline. Between the trimmed V and J ends, which lost 10 bases and 3 bases, there was a span of 10 bases.

This clonotype was observed a handful of times. CDR3 in amino acids: CASSATGGPQETQYF. In nucleotides, the CDR3 is TGTGCCAGCAGCGCCACGGGAGGCCCCCAAGAGACCCAGTACTTC. This sequence joins TRBV7-9 and TRBJ2-5, with 7 nucleotides matching TRBD2. This CDR3 is built from 15 residues. Per germline, CDR1 SEHNR and CDR2 FQNEAQ (reference sequence). V trimming: 5 bases; J trimming: 1 base; junction bases outside the gene matches: 7.

V gene TRBV27 combines with J gene TRBJ1-2, with 12 bases lining up with TRBD1. The germline CDR1 and CDR2 sequences are MNHEY and SMNVEV (reference sequence). The CDR3 has 15 amino acids. The V gene end was trimmed by 5 bases and the J gene end by 3 bases; junction bases not matched to a gene: 4. This chain's CDR3 is CASSPGTGGYYGYTF. The CDR3 coding sequence is TGTGCCAGCAGTCCGGGGACAGGGGGCTACTATGGCTACACCTTC.